Shown below are 21 T cell receptor beta chains from a single sample sequenced in a study of cytomegalovirus exposure and HLA in healthy donors. Use of 60 Vbeta and 13 Jbeta primers characterized the PCR. Libraries were prepared by immunoSEQ multiplex PCR; TCRdb keeps only in-frame clonotypes and omits some of them. Here the sample spans more than 85,000 clones, approximately 72% being singletons. The specimen sequenced was PBMCs. These receptors were obtained from a young man in good health and CMV-seropositive.

Here the CDR3 DNA reads TGTGCCAGCAGTCAAGGACTAGCGGGCACAGATACGCAGTATTTT. This gives the protein CASSQGLAGTDTQYF. The chain carries TRBV6-5 and TRBJ2-3; 10 nucleotides line up with TRBD2. V trimming: 5 bases; J trimming: 1 base; junction bases outside the gene matches: 3. The V gene's germline CDR1 is MNHEY and CDR2 SVGAGI. CDR3 length: 15 amino acids.

The chain uses TRBV21-1 and TRBJ2-3; TRBD2, the table's D call, lacks a check against the DNA. TRBV21-1 has pseudogene status. The length of the CDR3 is 16 residues. CDR3 DNA sequence: TGTGCCAGCAGCAAAGCGAGGAGGAGATACACAGATACGCAGTATTTT. The encoded protein is CASSKARRRYTDTQYF.

This clone was seen a few times. The rearrangement joins TRBV7-8 to TRBJ2-5; D possibly corresponds to TRBD2 (6 bases). The CDR3 covers 17 residues. Trimming shortened V by 1 base and J by 1 base, and 16 bases separated the two germline ends. CDR1 SGHVS and CDR2 FQNEAQ come from the germline V gene. CDR3 amino acids: CASSLGGAGPPQETQYF. In DNA, the CDR3 is TGTGCCAGCAGCTTAGGCGGGGCAGGGCCTCCCCAAGAGACCCAGTACTTC.

The V and J genes are TRBV5-1 and TRBJ1-1; the D is unclear. Between the trimmed V and J ends, which lost 0 bases and 0 bases, there was a span of 12 bases. Germline CDR1 SGHRS, CDR2 YFSETQ. The CDR3 extends over 16 amino acids. The CDR3 sequence is CASSLGSVPMNTEAFF. The DNA of the CDR3 is TGCGCCAGCAGCTTGGGTTCAGTGCCAATGAACACTGAAGCTTTCTTT.

This clone was observed a few times. V usage is TRBV6-5 and J usage is TRBJ1-4, with 8 positions matching TRBD1. With V trimmed by 8 bases and J by 5 bases, 10 bases remained unmatched. The CDR3 consists of 15 residues. Germline CDR1 reads MNHEY; CDR2 reads SVGAGI. As DNA, the CDR3 is TGTGCCAGCGCTAACCTCGACAGGGGAAATGAAAAACTGTTTTTT. It specifies CASANLDRGNEKLFF.

V is TRBV2 and J is TRBJ1-1, with TRBD1 matching 9 bases. Germline CDR1 and CDR2: SNHLY and FYNNEI. V dropped 6 bases and J dropped 2; count of bases not matched to a gene: 10. This CDR3 has 16 amino acids. In DNA form, the CDR3 reads TGTGCCAGCAGCTTCATGGGGGGACAGGGAAACACTGAAGCTTTCTTT. Protein product: CASSFMGGQGNTEAFF.

The chain is built from TRBV6-1 and TRBJ1-4, with D perhaps TRBD1 (6 bases). The V gene's germline CDR1 is MNHNS and CDR2 SASEGT. With 8 bases removed from V and 8 bases from J, the gap between germline ends came to 9 bases. The CDR3 is 11 amino acids. Written as DNA, the CDR3 is TGTGCCAGCGGCACAGGGGAAAAACTGTTTTTT. It is translated as CASGTGEKLFF.

The rearrangement joins TRBV7-9 to TRBJ2-7; 8 bases match TRBD2. Looked up from germline, CDR1 is SEHNR and CDR2 is FQNEAQ (reference sequence). V lost 2 bases, J lost 0 bases, and 9 bases stayed unmatched. The length of the CDR3 is 17 residues. The CDR3 region has the DNA TGTGCCAGCAGCTTACGCGCGGGGGGCCTTAGCTCCTACGAGCAGTACTTC. Its translation is CASSLRAGGLSSYEQYF.

Points on this clone: A junction end diverges from the germline sequence, so it may reflect a read error. The rearrangement links TRBV7-9 to TRBJ2-7; the match to TRBD1 covers 7 bases. This CDR3 spans 13 amino acids. CDR1 and CDR2 from the germline V gene are SEHNR and FQNEAQ (reference sequence). In DNA, the CDR3 is TGTTCCAGCAGTCCGACAGGGATGTACGAGCAGTACTTC. It yields the protein CSSSPTGMYEQYF.

V gene TRBV4-1 combines with J gene TRBJ1-6; no clear D gene. The V gene lost 4 bases and the J gene lost 7 bases, with 17 bases spanning the gap. The CDR3 loop spans 16 amino acids. The germline CDR1 and CDR2 sequences are MGHRA and YSYEKL. CDR3 in amino acids: CASSPSLHGPNSPLHF. The DNA of the CDR3 is TGCGCCAGCAGCCCTAGCCTTCACGGCCCCAATTCACCCCTCCACTTT.

The chain employs TRBV23-1 and TRBJ2-1; the match to TRBD2 covers 9 bases. TRBV23-1 is an ORF; its function is uncertain. The ends lost 2 bases at V and 0 bases at J; junction bases unmatched: 14. The length of the CDR3 is 20 residues. The CDR3 sequence: CASSQEGSGGHQSSYNEQFF. CDR3 DNA sequence: TGCGCCAGCAGTCAAGAAGGTAGCGGGGGACATCAAAGCTCCTACAATGAGCAGTTCTTC.

The V and J genes are TRBV6-1 and TRBJ2-7; 8 bases agree with TRBD1. CDR1 and CDR2 (germline): MNHNS, SASEGT. The CDR3 extends over 18 amino acids. Trimming removed 4 bases from V and 1 base from J; junction bases left unmatched: 15. The CDR3 nucleotides are TGTGCCAGCAGTGGATTAGGTTGGGGGACAGGATTATCCTACGAGCAGTACTTC. This encodes CASSGLGWGTGLSYEQYF.

This clone showed up just a few times. The gene calls are TRBV7-3 and TRBJ2-7; the D gene is possibly TRBD2 (6 bases). The CDR3 is 16 amino acids. From germline, CDR1 is SGHTA and CDR2 FQGTGA. The V and J ends lost 2 bases and 0 bases respectively, with 14 bases between them. CDR3 bases: TGTGCCAGCAGCTTAGAAGGTAGCGGAAGCTCCTACGAGCAGTACTTC. This sequence encodes CASSLEGSGSSYEQYF.

The rearrangement joins TRBV9 to TRBJ2-1, with TRBD2 matching over 7 bases. Germline assignment: CDR1 SGDLS and CDR2 YYNGEE. The CDR3 is made up of 14 amino acids. Losses at the gene ends were 5 bases for V and 3 bases for J; bases not matched to a gene: 5. The CDR3 DNA reads TGTGCCAGCAGTCCTAGCGGAATCTACAATGAGCAGTTCTTC. As protein: CASSPSGIYNEQFF. Full variable domain (outside the CDR3, taken from reference TRBV9 and TRBJ2-1): DSGVTQTPKHLITATGQRVTLRCSPRSGDLSVYWYQQSLDQGLQFLIQYYNGEERAKGNILERFSAQQFPDLHSELNLSSLELGDSALYFCASSPSGIYNEQFFGPGTRLTVL.

The J gene is TRBJ1-6, the V gene TRBV6-5, with 7 bases matching TRBD1. CDR1 is MNHEY, CDR2 SVGAGI, per germline. V trimming: 3 bases; J trimming: 7 bases; junction bases outside the gene matches: 6. The CDR3 extends over 15 amino acids. CDR3 amino acids: CASSYLGQTNSPLHF. CDR3 DNA: TGTGCCAGCAGTTATTTGGGACAGACAAATTCACCCCTCCACTTT.

The rearrangement joins TRBV28 to TRBJ2-5; 9 bases are a match to TRBD2. This CDR3 is 17 amino acids long. Trimming cost V 3 bases and J 1 base; bases outside gene matches: 9. The germline V gene encodes CDR1 MDHEN and CDR2 SYDVKM. The CDR3 reads CASSLGFLAGSQETQYF. CDR3 nucleotides: TGTGCCAGCAGTTTGGGATTTCTAGCGGGGAGCCAAGAGACCCAGTACTTC.

This sequence joins TRBV7-8 and TRBJ2-7; 10 nucleotides align to TRBD1. Germline V gene data show CDR1 as SGHVS and CDR2 as FQNEAQ. The trim removed 5 bases at V and 5 bases at J, leaving 6 bases unmatched. The CDR3 has 14 amino acids. The DNA of the CDR3 is TGTGCCAGCAGCCTCCGGGACAGGGGTAACGAGCAGTACTTC. Translating gives CASSLRDRGNEQYF.

The table lists this clone with a few counts. The rearrangement uses TRBV29-1 and TRBJ2-5; D unresolved. The V end was cut by 4 bases, the J end by 5 bases, with 17 bases between. CDR1 SQVTM and CDR2 ANQGSEA come from the germline V gene. This CDR3 has 14 amino acids. In nucleotides, the CDR3 is TGCAGCGTTGCTCGATCAGGAATTGAGGAGACCCAGTACTTC. Amino acid sequence: CSVARSGIEETQYF.

The chain's CDR3 is CASSLSYWRASYNSPLHF. The CDR3 nucleotides read TGTGCCAGCAGTTTATCTTATTGGAGGGCCTCCTATAATTCACCCCTCCACTTT. The rearrangement uses TRBV28 and TRBJ1-6; D is undetermined. There are 18 residues in the CDR3. The ends were cut back, 1 base at V and 0 bases at J, with 13 bases in the middle. The germline V gene has CDR1 MDHEN and CDR2 SYDVKM.

The gene calls are TRBV7-2 and TRBJ2-5; no definite D call. The end of the DNA fits TRBJ2-7 better, so the J call may be wrong. Looked up from germline, CDR1 is SGHTA and CDR2 is FQGNSA. The CDR3 length is 12 residues. The CDR3 region has the DNA TGTGCCAGCAGCTTAGATCCCTACGAGCAGTACTTC. The encoded protein is CASSLDPYEQYF.

This chain links TRBV5-4 with TRBJ2-5; TRBD1 aligns across 7 bases. With V trimmed by 4 bases and J by 2 bases, 5 bases remained unmatched. This CDR3 is built from 14 residues. CDR1 and CDR2 (germline): SGHNT, YYREEE (reference sequence). CDR3 loop: CASSRDRTQETQYF. For the CDR3, the DNA is TGTGCCAGCAGCAGGGACAGAACACAAGAGACCCAGTACTTC.